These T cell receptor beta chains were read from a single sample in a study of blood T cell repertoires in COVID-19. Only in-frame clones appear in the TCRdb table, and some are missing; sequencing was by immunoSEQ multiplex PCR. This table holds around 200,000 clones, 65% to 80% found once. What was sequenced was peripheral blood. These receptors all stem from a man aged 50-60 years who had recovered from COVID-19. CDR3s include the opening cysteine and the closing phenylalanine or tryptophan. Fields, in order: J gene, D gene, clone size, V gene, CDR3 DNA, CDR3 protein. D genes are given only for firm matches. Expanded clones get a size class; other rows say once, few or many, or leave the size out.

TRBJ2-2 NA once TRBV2 TGTGCCAGCACGCGGGGTACGAACACCGGGGAGCTGTTTTTT CASTRGTNTGELFF
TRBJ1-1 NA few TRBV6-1 TGTGCCAGCAGTGACACAGGACTATCGAACACTGAAGCTTTCTTT CASSDTGLSNTEAFF
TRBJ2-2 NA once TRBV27 TGTGCCAGCTCCTTAGAAGTCAGGACTGCGGGGTCCGTGGAGCTGTTTTTT CASSLEVRTAGSVELFF
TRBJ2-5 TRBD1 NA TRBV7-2 TGTGCCAGCAGCTCGATGACAGGGGGCGGGGAGACCCAGTACTTC CASSSMTGGGETQYF
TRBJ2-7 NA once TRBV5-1 TGCGCCAGCAGCTTGGGTGGCGGGATAAGCTCCTACGAGCAGTACTTC CASSLGGGISSYEQYF
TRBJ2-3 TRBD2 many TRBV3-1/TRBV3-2 TGTGCCAGCAGCCTCCGGACTAGCGGTAATAGCACAGATACGCAGTATTTT CASSLRTSGNSTDTQYF
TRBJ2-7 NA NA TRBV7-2 TGTGCCAGCAGCCCGCATGGGACTCCCTACGAGCAGTACTTC CASSPHGTPYEQYF
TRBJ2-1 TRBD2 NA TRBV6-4 TGTGCCAGCAGTTCTAGCGGGGACTCCTACAATGAGCAGTTCTTC CASSSSGDSYNEQFF
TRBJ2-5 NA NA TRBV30 TGTGCCTGGACGACTAGGCCTAAAGAGACCCAGTACTTC CAWTTRPKETQYF
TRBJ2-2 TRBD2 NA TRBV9 TGTGCCAGCAGCGTAGCAGCGGGAGGGTACACCGGGGAGCTGTTTTTT CASSVAAGGYTGELFF
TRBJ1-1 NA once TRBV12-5 TGTGCTAGTGCGGGGGGTTTCACTGAAGCTTTCTTT CASAGGFTEAFF
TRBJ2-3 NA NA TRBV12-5 TGTGCTAGTGGTTTCATAGGGGGACCCCTTTCTCCCACAGATACGCAGTATTTT CASGFIGGPLSPTDTQYF
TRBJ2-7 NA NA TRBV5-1 TGCGCCAGCAGCTTAACAGGCCCACCTAAGTACGAGCAGTACTTC CASSLTGPPKYEQYF
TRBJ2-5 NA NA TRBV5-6 TGTGCCAGCAGCTTGGTCGTCTCAGAGACCCAGTACTTC CASSLVVSETQYF
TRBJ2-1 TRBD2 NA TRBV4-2 TGTGCCAGCAGCCAGCCTAGCGGCTACAATGAGCAGTTCTTC CASSQPSGYNEQFF
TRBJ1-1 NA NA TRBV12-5 TGTGCTAGTGGTTTACCAATCAAAGTCCAGGCTCGGGCTTTCTTT CASGLPIKVQARAFF
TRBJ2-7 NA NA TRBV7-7 TGTGCCAGCAGCCCCAGCGGGTACAACGAGCAGTACTTC CASSPSGYNEQYF
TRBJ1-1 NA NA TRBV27 TGTGCCAGCCGAGGCGTACTGAACACTGAAGCTTTCTTT CASRGVLNTEAFF
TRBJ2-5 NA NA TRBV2 TGTGCCAGCAGTGAGGGGCAGGGAGAGACCCAGTACTTC CASSEGQGETQYF
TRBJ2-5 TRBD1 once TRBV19 TGTGCCAGTAGTCCTGTCCGACAGGGGGCCCGGGAGACCCAGTACTTC CASSPVRQGARETQYF
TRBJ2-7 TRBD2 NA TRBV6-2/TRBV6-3 TGTGCCAGCAGCCGAGAAACAGCGGGAGTAAACGAGCAGTACTTC CASSRETAGVNEQYF
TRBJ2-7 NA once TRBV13 TGTGCCAGCAGCCGACAGGCCGGTCCCTACGAGCAGTACTTC CASSRQAGPYEQYF
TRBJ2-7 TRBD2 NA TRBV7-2 TGTGCCAGCAGCTTGGCTAGCGGGATGTACGAGCAGTACTTC CASSLASGMYEQYF
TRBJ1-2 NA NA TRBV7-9 TGTGCCAGCAGCGGATCTGGGAGAAGGGACTATGGCTACACCTTC CASSGSGRRDYGYTF
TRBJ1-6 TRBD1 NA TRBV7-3 TGTGCCAGCAGCTCGACAGGGAATAATTCACCCCTCCACTTT CASSSTGNNSPLHF
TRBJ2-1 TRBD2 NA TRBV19 TGTGCCAGTAGTATCTTGGGCGGGAGAGAACATGAGCAGTTCTTC CASSILGGREHEQFF
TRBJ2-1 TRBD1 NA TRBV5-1 TGCGCCAGCAGCCTCCGGACAGGGAGCTCCTACAATGAGCAGTTCTTC CASSLRTGSSYNEQFF
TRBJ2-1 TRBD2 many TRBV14 TGTGCCAGCAGCCAAGGACTAGCGAGTGAGCAGTTCTTC CASSQGLASEQFF
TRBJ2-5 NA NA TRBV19 TGTGCCATCATTCGAGCGATTCGGGAGACCCAGTACTTC CAIIRAIRETQYF
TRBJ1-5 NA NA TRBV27 TGTGCCAGCAGTTTACTACAGCCGAATAGCAATCAGCCCCAGCATTTT CASSLLQPNSNQPQHF
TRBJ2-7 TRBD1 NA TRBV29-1 TGCAGCGTGGGGACGGTCGGGACAGGGGGCTCGCAGTACTTC CSVGTVGTGGSQYF
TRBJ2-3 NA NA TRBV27 TGTGCCAGCAGTGCACACAGGGGCCTAGCGGGTTTCGGCACAGATACGCAGTATTTT CASSAHRGLAGFGTDTQYF
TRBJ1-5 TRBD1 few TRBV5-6 TGTGCCAGCAGCTTGGGGCCCCGGGACAGTAATCAGCCCCAGCATTTT CASSLGPRDSNQPQHF
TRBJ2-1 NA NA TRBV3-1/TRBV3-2 TGTGCCAGCAGCCAACGCTTCGGCGCGGGGAGCTCCTACAATGAGCAGTTCTTC CASSQRFGAGSSYNEQFF
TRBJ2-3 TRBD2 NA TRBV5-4 TGTGCCAGCAGCTTGGGACTAGCGGGAGCGGAAGATACGCAGTATTTT CASSLGLAGAEDTQYF
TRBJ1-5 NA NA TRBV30 TGTGCCTGGAGTCCACCCGGCACAGGGTTAGTGCAGCCCCAGCATTTT CAWSPPGTGLVQPQHF
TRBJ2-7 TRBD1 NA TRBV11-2 TGTGCCAGCAGCTCGCTACAGGGGGCGGACGAGCAGTACTTC CASSSLQGADEQYF
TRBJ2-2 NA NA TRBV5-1 TGCGCCAGCGACCGTGGGGGGACGAACACCGGGGAGCTGTTTTTT CASDRGGTNTGELFF
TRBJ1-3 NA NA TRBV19 TGTGCCAGTAGTCGGTGGAACACCATATATTTT CASSRWNTIYF
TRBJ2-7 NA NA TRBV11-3 TGTGCCAGCAGCCCGGGACTTACGGTCTTTACGAAGCAGTACTTC CASSPGLTVFTKQYF
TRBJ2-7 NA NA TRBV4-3 TGCGCCAGCAGCCAAGAGGGGCAAGCGGACAGAATGGCAAGGTTCTCCTACGAGCAGTACTTC CASSQEGQADRMARFSYEQYF
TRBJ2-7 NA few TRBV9 TGTGCTAGAGCCGGTGGGCGGGACTCTTACTCCTACGAGCAGTACTTC CARAGGRDSYSYEQYF
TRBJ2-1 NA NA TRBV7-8 TGTGCCAGCAGCCCGATTCTAAGCTCATCAGGCAATGAGCAGTTCTTC CASSPILSSSGNEQFF
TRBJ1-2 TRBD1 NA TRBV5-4 TGTGCCAGCAGCTGGGACAGCCTCTATGGCTACACCTTC CASSWDSLYGYTF
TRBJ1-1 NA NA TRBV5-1 TGCGCCAGCAGCTCCCGCCGGGGCACTGAAGCTTTCTTT CASSSRRGTEAFF
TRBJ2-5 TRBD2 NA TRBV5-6 TGTGCCAGCAGCTTGACAAACGGACTAGCGGGAGGGCCCGGGGAGACCCAGTACTTC CASSLTNGLAGGPGETQYF
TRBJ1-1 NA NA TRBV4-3 TGCGCCAGCAGCCAAACGGTACTGAACACTGAAGCTTTCTTT CASSQTVLNTEAFF
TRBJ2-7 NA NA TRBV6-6 TGTGCCAGCAGTTACTCGAGCTACGAGCAGTACTTC CASSYSSYEQYF
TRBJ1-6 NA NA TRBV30 TGTGCCTGGAGTAACAGGAATTCACCCCTCCACTTT CAWSNRNSPLHF
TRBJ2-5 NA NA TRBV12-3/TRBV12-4 TGTGCCAGCAGCAGCTCTAGGGGCCCCCAGTACTTC CASSSSRGPQYF
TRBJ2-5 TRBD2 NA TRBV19 TGTGCCAGTAGTTTTCTAGCGGGAGTAGAGACCCAGTACTTC CASSFLAGVETQYF